This TCR beta chain was recovered during a study of radiotherapy plus CTLA-4 blockade in lung cancer. In the study overall: Objective responses were observed in around 17% of patients, and disease control was achieved by about 30%. Overall study findings and caveats: Best predicting response, reportedly, were early blood T cell clone dynamics, with interferon-beta.

Method: immunoSEQ multiplex PCR; TCRdb's copy keeps in-frame clones and lacks some. The sample includes approximately 34,000 clones, roughly 70% of them seen just once. Of note for this clone: Antigen: not known.

After removal of 4 bases from V and 5 bases from J, the junction contained 15 bases not matched to a gene. There are 19 residues in the CDR3. Germline CDR1 is SGHTA and CDR2 is FQGNSA. Sample: peripheral blood, taken from a patient treated with radiotherapy plus ipilimumab. The rearrangement uses TRBV7-2 and TRBJ2-2; 11 nucleotides align to TRBD2. This clonotype originated in a human donor with non-small cell lung cancer who had stable disease on radiotherapy plus ipilimumab. The CDR3 loop reads CASSSQLAGVQTGTGELFF. The DNA for the CDR3 is TGTGCCAGCAGCTCCCAACTAGCGGGAGTTCAAACGGGGACCGGGGAGCTGTTTTTT.